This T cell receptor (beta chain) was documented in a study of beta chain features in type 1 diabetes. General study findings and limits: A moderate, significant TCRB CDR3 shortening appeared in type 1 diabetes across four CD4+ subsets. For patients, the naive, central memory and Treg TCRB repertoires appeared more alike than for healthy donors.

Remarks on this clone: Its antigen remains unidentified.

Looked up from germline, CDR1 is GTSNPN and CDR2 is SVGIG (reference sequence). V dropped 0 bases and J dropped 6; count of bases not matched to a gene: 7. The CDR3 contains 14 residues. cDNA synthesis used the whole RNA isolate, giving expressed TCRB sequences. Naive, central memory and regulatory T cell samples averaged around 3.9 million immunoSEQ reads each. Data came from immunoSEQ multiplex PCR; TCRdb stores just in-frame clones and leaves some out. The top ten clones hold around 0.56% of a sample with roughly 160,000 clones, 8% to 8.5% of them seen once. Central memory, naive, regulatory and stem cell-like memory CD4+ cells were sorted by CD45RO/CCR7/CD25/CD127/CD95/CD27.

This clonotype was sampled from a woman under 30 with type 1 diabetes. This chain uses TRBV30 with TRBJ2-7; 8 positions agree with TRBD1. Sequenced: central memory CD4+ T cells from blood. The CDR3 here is CAWSVSGGTGEQYF. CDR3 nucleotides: TGTGCCTGGAGTGTATCAGGGGGCACCGGCGAGCAGTACTTC.